This TCR beta chain is drawn from a study of cytomegalovirus exposure and HLA in healthy donors. Study summary: As released early, the data held 65 million to 90 million unique TCRs from HLA-typed donors.

It was with 60 Vbeta and 13 Jbeta primers that the PCR ran. The data were produced by immunoSEQ multiplex PCR, yet TCRdb's version contains in-frame clones alone and is incomplete. The sample lists 130,000 or so clones, 81% occurring once. This receptor was taken from a man in his late teens or twenties in good health and CMV-seronegative. Sequencing was done on a sample of PBMCs.

The CDR3 is CATSRDPTLPYEQYF. The CDR3 coding sequence is TGTGCCACCAGCAGAGATCCAACATTGCCCTACGAGCAGTACTTC. The chain couples TRBV15 to TRBJ2-7; D unclear. Germline V gene sequence: CDR1 LNHNV, CDR2 YYDKDF (reference sequence). V was pared by 0 bases and J by 2 bases, with 11 bases between. The CDR3 sequence is 15 residues long.